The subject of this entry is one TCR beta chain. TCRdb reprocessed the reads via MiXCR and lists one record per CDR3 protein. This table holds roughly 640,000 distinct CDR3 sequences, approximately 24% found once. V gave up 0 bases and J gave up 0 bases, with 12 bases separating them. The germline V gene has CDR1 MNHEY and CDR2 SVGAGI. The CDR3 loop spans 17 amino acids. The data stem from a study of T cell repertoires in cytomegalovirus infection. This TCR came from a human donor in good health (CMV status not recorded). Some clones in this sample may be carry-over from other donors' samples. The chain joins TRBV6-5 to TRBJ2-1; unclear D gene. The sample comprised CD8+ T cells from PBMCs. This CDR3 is CASSYSPDSDSYNEQFF. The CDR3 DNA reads TGTGCCAGCAGTTACTCGCCCGACTCCGACTCCTACAATGAGCAGTTCTTC.